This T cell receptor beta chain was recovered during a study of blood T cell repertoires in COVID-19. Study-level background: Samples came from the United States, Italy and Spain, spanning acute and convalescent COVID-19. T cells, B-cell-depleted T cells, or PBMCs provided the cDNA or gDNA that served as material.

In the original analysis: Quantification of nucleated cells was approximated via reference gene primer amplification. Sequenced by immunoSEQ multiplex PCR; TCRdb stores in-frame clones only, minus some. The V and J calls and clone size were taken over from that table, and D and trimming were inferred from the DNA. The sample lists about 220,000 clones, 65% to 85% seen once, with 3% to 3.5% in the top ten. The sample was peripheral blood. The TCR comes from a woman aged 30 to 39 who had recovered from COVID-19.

CDR3: CAWSGLAGDNEQFF. The CDR3 DNA reads as TGTGCCTGGAGTGGACTAGCGGGAGACAATGAGCAGTTCTTC. The rearrangement links TRBV30 to TRBJ2-1; 12 bases match TRBD2. The CDR3 consists of 14 residues. Germline V lookup: CDR1 GTSNPN, CDR2 SVGIG (reference sequence). Trimming cost V 1 base and J 5 bases; bases outside gene matches: 0. The full variable domain, rest sourced from reference TRBV30 and TRBJ2-1, is SQTIHQWPATLVQPVGSPLSLECTVEGTSNPNLYWYRQAAGRGLQLLFYSVGIGQISSEVPQNLSASRPQDRQFILSSKKLLLSDSGFYLCAWSGLAGDNEQFFGPGTRLTVL.